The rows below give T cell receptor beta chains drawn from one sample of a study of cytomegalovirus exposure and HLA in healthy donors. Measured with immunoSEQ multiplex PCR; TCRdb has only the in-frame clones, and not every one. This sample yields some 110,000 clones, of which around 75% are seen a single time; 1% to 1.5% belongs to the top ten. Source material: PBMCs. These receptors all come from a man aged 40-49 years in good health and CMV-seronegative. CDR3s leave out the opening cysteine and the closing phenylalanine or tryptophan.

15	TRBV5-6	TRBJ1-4	ASSLKLTATTNEKLF
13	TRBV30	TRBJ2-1	ATQAGSSSYNEQF
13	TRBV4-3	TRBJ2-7	ASSRGTGGSYEQY
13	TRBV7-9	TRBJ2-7	ASSLGTEGPYEQY
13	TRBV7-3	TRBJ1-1	ASSFGQARGTEAF
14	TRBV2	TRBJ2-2	ASSEVSSDFTGELF
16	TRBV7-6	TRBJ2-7	ASSSLRTGGGSSYEQY
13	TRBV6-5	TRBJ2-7	ASSQGQTVGYEQY
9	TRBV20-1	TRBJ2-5	SAIAQETQY
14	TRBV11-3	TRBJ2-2	ASSLVAGVATGELF
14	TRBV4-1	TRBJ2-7	ASSQPLAGGPYEQY
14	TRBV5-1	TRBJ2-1	ASSLPSGTSYNEQF
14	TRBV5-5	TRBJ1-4	ASSISRGGTNEKLF
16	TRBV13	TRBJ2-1	ASSLLLKRGGGHNEQF